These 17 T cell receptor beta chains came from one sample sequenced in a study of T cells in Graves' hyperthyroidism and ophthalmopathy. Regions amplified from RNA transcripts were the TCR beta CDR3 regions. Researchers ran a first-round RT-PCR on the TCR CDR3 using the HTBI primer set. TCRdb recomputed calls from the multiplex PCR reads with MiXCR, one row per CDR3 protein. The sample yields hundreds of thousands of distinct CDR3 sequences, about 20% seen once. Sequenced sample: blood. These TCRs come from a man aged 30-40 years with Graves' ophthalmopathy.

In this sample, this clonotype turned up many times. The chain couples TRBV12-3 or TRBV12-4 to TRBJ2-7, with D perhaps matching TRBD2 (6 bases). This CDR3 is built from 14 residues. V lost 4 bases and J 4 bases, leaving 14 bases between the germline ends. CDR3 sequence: CASSSGSLGYEQYF. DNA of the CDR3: TGTGCCAGCAGTTCCGGGAGCCTCGGGTACGAGCAGTACTTC.

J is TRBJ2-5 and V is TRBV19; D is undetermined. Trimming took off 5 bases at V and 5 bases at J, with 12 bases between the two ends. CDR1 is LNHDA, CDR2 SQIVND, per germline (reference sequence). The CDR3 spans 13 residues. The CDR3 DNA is TGTGCCAGTAGTTCATTCTCCCGGGAGACCCAGTACTTC. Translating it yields CASSSFSRETQYF. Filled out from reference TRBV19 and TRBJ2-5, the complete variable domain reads DGGITQSPKYLFRKEGQNVTLSCEQNLNHDAMYWYRQDPGQGLRLIYYSQIVNDFQKGDIAEGYSVSREKKESFPLTVTSAQKNPTAFYLCASSSFSRETQYFGPGTRLLVL.

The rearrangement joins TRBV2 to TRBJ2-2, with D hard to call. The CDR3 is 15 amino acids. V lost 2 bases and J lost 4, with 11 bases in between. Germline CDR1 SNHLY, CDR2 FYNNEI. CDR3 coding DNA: TGTGCCAGCAGTGAATTGGTAACAGCCACCGGGGAGCTGTTTTTT. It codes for CASSELVTATGELFF. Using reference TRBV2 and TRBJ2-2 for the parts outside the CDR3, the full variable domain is EPEVTQTPSHQVTQMGQEVILRCVPISNHLYFYWYRQILGQKVEFLVSFYNNEISEKSEIFDDQFSVERPDGSNFTLKIRSTKLEDSAMYFCASSELVTATGELFFGEGSRLTVL.

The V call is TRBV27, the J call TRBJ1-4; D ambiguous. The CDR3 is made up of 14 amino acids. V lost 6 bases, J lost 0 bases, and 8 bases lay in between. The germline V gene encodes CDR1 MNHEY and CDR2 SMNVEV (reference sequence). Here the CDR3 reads CASRDGATNEKLFF. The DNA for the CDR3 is TGTGCCAGCAGGGACGGTGCAACTAATGAAAAACTGTTTTTT.

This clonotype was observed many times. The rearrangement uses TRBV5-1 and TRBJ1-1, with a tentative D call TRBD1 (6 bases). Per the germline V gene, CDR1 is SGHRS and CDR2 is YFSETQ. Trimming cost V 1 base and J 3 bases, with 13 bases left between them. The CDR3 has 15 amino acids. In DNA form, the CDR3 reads TGCGCCAGCAGCTTGACAGGGAGGGGTGACACTGAAGCTTTCTTT. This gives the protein CASSLTGRGDTEAFF.

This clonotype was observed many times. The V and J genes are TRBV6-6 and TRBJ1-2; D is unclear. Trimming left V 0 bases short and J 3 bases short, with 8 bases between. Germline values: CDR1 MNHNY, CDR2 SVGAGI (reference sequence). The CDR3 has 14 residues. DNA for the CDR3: TGTGCCAGCAGTTACTCGTGGGGAGACTATGGCTACACCTTC. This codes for CASSYSWGDYGYTF.

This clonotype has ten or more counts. CDR3 sequence: CASSLDRRYGYTF. The CDR3 DNA is TGTGCCAGCAGCTTAGACAGGAGGTATGGCTACACCTTC. The chain employs TRBV7-6 and TRBJ1-2, with TRBD1 as a possible D gene (5 bases). The CDR3 covers 13 residues. Germline V lookup: CDR1 SGHVS, CDR2 FNYEAQ. V lost 1 base and J lost 5, with 8 bases in between.

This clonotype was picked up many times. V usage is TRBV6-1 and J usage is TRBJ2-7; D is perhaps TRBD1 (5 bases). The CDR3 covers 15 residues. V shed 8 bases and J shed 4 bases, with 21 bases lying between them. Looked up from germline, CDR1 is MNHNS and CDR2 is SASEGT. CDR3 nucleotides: TGTGCCAGCTCCCTGGCCCCCGCCAGACAGTACGAGCAGTACTTC. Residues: CASSLAPARQYEQYF.

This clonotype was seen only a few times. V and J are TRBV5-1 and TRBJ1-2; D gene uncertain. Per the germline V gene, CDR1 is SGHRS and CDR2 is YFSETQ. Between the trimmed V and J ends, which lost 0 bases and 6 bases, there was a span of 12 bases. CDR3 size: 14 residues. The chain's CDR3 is CASSLEVESNGYTF. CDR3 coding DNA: TGCGCCAGCAGCTTGGAAGTGGAGTCGAATGGCTACACCTTC.

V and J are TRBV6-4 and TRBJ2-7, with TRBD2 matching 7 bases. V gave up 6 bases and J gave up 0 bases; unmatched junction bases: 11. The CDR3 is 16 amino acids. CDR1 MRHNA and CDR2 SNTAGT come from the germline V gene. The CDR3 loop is CASRLPPRGSSYEQYF. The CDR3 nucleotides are TGTGCCAGCAGACTACCCCCTCGCGGGAGCTCCTACGAGCAGTACTTC.

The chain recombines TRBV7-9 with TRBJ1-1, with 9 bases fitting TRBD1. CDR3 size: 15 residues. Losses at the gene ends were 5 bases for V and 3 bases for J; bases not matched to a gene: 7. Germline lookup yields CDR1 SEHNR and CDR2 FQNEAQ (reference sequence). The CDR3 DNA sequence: TGTGCCAGCAGCCCACAGGGGGCGACGTACACTGAAGCTTTCTTT. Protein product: CASSPQGATYTEAFF.

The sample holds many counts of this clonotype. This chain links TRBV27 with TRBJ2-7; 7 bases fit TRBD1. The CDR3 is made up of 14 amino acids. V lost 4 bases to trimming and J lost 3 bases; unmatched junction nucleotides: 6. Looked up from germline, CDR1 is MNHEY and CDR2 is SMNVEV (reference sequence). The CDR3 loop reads CASSWGRGYYEQYF. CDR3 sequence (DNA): TGTGCCAGCAGTTGGGGCAGGGGGTACTACGAGCAGTACTTC.

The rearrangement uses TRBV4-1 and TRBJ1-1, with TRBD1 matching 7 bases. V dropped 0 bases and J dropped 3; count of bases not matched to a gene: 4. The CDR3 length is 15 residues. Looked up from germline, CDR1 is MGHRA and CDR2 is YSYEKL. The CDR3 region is CASSQETGTDTEAFF. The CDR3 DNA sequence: TGCGCCAGCAGCCAAGAGACAGGGACGGACACTGAAGCTTTCTTT.

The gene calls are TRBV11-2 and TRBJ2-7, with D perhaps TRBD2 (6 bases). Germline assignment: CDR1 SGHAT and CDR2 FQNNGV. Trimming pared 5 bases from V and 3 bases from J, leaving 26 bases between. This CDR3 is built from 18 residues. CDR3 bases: TGTGCCAGCAGCCCCCCCCCCCGCCGGGACGGGAGCCTCTACGAGCAGTACTTC. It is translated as CASSPPPRRDGSLYEQYF.

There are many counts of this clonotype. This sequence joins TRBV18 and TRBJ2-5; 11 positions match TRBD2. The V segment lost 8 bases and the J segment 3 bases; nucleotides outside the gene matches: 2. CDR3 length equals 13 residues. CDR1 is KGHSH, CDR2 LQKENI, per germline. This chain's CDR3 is CASQGLAEETQYF. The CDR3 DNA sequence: TGTGCCAGCCAGGGACTAGCGGAAGAGACCCAGTACTTC.

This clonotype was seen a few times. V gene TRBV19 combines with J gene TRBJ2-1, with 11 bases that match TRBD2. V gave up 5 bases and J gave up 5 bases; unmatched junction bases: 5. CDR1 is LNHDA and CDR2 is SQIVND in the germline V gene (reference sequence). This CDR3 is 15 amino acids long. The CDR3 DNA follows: TGTGCCAGTAGTGTACTAGCGGGAGTGGACAATGAGCAGTTCTTC. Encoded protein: CASSVLAGVDNEQFF.

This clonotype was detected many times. Here the CDR3 DNA reads TGTGCCAGCAACGCGGCTGGGGCGGGAGCTAACAATGAGCAGTTCTTC. Its protein product is CASNAAGAGANNEQFF. The genes are TRBV28 and TRBJ2-1, with TRBD2 matching 7 bases. Trimming took 7 bases from V and 5 from J; bases not matched to a gene: 14. CDR1 is MDHEN and CDR2 is SYDVKM in the germline V gene. The CDR3 covers 16 residues.